The TCR beta chain described here comes from a study of patients and donors after allogeneic stem cell transplantation. Trimming shortened V by 5 bases and J by 1 base, and 14 bases separated the two germline ends. CDR1 and CDR2 from the germline V gene are MNHEY and SVGAGI. There are 15 residues in the CDR3. TCRdb re-derived calls from the RT-PCR reads in MiXCR, one entry per CDR3 protein. This sample yields roughly 140,000 distinct CDR3 sequences, of which about two fifths are seen a single time; around half belongs to the top ten. The sample taken for sequencing was blood, either unsorted or a sorted T cell fraction (not recorded which). This chain connects TRBV6-5 to TRBJ1-1, with no clear D. This TCR came from a human donor who was either an allogeneic HSCT recipient or a stem cell or donor lymphocyte infusion donor (not recorded which). It is not recorded whose cells these are; they may come from a transplant donor. The CDR3 nucleotides are TGTGCCAGCAGTCCCTCGTATTTACGGAACACTGAAGCTTTCTTT. Residues: CASSPSYLRNTEAFF.